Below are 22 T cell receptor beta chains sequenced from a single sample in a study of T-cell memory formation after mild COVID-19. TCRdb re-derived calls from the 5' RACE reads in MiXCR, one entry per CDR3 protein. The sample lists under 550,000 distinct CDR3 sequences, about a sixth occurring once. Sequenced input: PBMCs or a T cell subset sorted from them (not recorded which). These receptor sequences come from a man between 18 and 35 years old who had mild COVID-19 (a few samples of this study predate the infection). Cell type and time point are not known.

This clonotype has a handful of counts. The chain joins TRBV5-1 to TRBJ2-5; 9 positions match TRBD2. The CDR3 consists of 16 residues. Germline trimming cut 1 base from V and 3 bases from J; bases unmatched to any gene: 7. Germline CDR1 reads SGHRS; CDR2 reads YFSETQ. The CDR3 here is CASSLFPAGGEETQYF. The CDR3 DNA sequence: TGCGCCAGCAGCTTGTTCCCAGCGGGGGGCGAAGAGACCCAGTACTTC.

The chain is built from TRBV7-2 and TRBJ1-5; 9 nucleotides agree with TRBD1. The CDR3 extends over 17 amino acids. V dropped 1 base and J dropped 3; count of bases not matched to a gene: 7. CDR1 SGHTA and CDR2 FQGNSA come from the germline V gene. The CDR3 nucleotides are TGTGCCAGCAGCTTAGGACAGGGGGTCCCCTTCAATCAGCCCCAGCATTTT. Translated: CASSLGQGVPFNQPQHF. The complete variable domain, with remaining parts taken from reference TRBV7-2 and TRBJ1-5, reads GAGVSQSPSNKVTEKGKDVELRCDPISGHTALYWYRQSLGQGLEFLIYFQGNSAPDKSGLPSDRFSAERTGGSVSTLTIQRTQQEDSAVYLCASSLGQGVPFNQPQHFGDGTRLSIL.

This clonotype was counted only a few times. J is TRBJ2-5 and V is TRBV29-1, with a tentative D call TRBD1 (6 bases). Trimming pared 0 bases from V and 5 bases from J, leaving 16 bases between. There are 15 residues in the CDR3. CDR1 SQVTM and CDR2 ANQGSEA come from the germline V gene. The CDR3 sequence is CSVEEPLDSLETQYF. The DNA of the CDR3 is TGCAGCGTTGAAGAACCATTGGACAGCCTGGAGACCCAGTACTTC.

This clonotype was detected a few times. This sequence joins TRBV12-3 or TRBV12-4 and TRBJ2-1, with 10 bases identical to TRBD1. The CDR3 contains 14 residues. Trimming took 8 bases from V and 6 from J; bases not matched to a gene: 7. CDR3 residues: CASGEGQGTNEQFF. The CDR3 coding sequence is TGTGCCAGCGGGGAGGGACAGGGGACCAATGAGCAGTTCTTC.

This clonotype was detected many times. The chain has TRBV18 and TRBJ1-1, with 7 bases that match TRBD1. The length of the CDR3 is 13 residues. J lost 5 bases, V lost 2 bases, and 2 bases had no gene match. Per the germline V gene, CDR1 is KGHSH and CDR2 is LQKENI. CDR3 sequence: CASSPTGETEAFF. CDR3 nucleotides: TGTGCCAGCTCACCAACAGGGGAGACTGAAGCTTTCTTT. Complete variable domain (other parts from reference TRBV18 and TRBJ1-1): NAGVMQNPRHLVRRRGQEARLRCSPMKGHSHVYWYRQLPEEGLKFMVYLQKENIIDESGMPKERFSAEFPKEGPSILRIQQVVRGDSAAYFCASSPTGETEAFFGQGTRLTVV.

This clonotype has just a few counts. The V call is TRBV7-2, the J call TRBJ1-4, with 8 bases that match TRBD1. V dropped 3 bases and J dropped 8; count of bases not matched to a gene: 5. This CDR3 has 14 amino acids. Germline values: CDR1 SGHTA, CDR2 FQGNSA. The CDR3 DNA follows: TGTGCCAGCAGCTTCGGCAGGGGGCGAGAAAAACTGTTTTTT. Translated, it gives CASSFGRGREKLFF.

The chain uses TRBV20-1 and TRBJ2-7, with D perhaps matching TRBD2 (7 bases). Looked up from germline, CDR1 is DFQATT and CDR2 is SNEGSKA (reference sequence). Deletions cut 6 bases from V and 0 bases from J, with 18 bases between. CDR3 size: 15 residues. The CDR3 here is CSATAGDKSSYEQYV. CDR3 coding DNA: TGCAGTGCAACCGCGGGGGACAAGAGCTCCTACGAGCAGTACGTC.

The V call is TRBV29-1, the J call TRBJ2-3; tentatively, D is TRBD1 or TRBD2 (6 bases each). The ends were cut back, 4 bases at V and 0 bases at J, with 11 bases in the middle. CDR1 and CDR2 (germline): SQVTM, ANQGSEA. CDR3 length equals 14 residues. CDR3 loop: CSVVWGASTDTQYF. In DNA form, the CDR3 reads TGCAGCGTTGTATGGGGGGCTAGCACAGATACGCAGTATTTT.

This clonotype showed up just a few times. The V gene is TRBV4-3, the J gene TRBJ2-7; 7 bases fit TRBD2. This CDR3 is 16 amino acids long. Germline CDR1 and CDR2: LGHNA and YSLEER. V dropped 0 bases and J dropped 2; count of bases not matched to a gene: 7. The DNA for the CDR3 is TGCGCCAGCAGCCAAGAACGGGGGGACCCTGCCTACGAGCAGTACTTC. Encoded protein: CASSQERGDPAYEQYF.

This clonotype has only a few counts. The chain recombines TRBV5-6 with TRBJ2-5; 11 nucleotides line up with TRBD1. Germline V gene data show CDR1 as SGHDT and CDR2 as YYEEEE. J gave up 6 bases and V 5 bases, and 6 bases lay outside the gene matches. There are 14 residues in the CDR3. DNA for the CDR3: TGTGCCAGCAGTATCCGGGACAGGGGGAAGACCCAGTACTTC. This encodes CASSIRDRGKTQYF.

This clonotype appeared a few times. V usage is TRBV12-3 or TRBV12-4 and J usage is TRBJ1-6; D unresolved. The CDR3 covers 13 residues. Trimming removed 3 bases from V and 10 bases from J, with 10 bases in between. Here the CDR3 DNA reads TGTGCCAGCAGTTTCGGGGTAGAGTCACCCCTCCACTTT. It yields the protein CASSFGVESPLHF.

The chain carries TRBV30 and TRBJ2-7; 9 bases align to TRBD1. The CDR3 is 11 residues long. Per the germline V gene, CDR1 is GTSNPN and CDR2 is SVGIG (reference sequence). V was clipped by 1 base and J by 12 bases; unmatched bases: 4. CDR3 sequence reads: CAWSEGQGRYF. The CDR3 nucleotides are TGTGCCTGGAGTGAAGGACAGGGGAGGTACTTC.

The CDR3 here is CASRGVAGQLLAKNIQYF. CDR3 DNA sequence: TGTGCCAGCAGGGGGGTAGCGGGGCAACTTCTAGCCAAAAACATTCAGTACTTC. This sequence joins TRBV12-3 or TRBV12-4 and TRBJ2-4, with 8 bases lining up with TRBD2. This CDR3 has 18 residues. V lost 6 bases, J lost 0 bases, and 13 bases stayed unmatched.

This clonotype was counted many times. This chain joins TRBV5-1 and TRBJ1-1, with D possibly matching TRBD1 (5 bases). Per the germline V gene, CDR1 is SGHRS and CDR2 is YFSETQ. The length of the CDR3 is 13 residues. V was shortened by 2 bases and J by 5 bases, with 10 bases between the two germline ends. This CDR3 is CASSFGRGTEAFF. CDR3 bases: TGCGCCAGCAGCTTCGGGAGGGGTACTGAAGCTTTCTTT.

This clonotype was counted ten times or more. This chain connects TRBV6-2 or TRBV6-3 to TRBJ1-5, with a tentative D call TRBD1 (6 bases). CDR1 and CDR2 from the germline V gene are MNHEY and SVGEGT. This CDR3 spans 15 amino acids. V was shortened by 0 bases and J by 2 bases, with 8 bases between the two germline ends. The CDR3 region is CASSYSRGGNQPQHF. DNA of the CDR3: TGTGCCAGCAGTTACTCTAGGGGGGGCAATCAGCCCCAGCATTTT.

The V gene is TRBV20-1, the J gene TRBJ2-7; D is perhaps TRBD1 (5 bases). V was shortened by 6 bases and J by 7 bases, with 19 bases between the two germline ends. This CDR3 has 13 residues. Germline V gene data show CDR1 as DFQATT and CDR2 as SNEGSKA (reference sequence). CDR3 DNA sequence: TGCAGTGCCGCCCTCACCCTTAGGGGAGAGCAGTACTTC. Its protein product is CSAALTLRGEQYF.

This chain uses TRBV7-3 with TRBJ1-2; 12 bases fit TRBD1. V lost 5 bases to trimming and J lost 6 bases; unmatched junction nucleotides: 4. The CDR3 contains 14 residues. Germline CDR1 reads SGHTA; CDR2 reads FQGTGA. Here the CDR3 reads CASSAGTGGDGYTF. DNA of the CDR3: TGTGCCAGCAGCGCCGGGACAGGGGGCGATGGCTACACCTTC.

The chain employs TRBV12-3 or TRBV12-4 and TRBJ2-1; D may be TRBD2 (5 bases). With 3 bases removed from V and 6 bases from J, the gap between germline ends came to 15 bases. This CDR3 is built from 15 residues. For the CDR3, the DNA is TGTGCCAGCAGTTTCGACCAGCGGTGGGGCAATGAGCAGTTCTTC. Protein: CASSFDQRWGNEQFF.

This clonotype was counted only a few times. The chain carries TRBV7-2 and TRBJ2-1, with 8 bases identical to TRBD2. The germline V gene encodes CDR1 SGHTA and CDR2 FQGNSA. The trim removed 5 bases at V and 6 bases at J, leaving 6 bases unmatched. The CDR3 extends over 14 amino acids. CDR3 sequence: CASSPQRGFNEQFF. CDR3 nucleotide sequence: TGTGCCAGCAGCCCCCAGCGGGGGTTCAATGAGCAGTTCTTC. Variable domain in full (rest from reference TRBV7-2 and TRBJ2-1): GAGVSQSPSNKVTEKGKDVELRCDPISGHTALYWYRQSLGQGLEFLIYFQGNSAPDKSGLPSDRFSAERTGGSVSTLTIQRTQQEDSAVYLCASSPQRGFNEQFFGPGTRLTVL.

The CDR3 sequence: CASSFYLSTDTQYF. Written as DNA, the CDR3 is TGTGCCAGCAGCTTTTATCTATCCACAGATACGCAGTATTTT. This sequence joins TRBV7-2 and TRBJ2-3; D gene unclear. V lost 3 bases and J lost 2, with 9 bases in between. CDR1 and CDR2 from the germline V gene are SGHTA and FQGNSA. The CDR3 contains 14 residues.

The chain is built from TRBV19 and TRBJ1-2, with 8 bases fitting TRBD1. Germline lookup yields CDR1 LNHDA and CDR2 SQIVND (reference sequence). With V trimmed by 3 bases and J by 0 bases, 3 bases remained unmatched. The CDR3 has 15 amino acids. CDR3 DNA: TGTGCCAGTAGTATTCGGGACAGGTCTAACTATGGCTACACCTTC. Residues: CASSIRDRSNYGYTF.

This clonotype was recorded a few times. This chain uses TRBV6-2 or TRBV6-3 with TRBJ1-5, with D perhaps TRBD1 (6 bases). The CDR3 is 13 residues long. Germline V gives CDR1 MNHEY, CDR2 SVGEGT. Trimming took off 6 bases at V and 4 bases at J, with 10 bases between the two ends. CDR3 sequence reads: CASRRDRNQPQHF. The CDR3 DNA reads TGTGCCAGCAGGCGAGACAGGAATCAGCCCCAGCATTTT.